This T cell receptor (beta chain) was captured in a study of blood T cells in healthy people across ages. Study-level findings and limits: Age brought a roughly linear fall in TCR beta diversity measured per million T cells. Versus aged donors, long-lived donors had higher diversity and more naive CD4+ cells.

With regard to this clonotype: Its antigen is unidentified.

At least 6 million PBMCs were isolated per sample. Primed by a sample-barcoded 5' primer and a J-beta primer mix, a second PCR proceeded for roughly 7 to 12 cycles. Each sample provided no less than 3 million CDR3-containing paired-end reads. Each CDR3 protein gets one entry after TCRdb re-called the 5' RACE reads with MiXCR. In the table there are 1 million or so distinct CDR3 sequences, less than 50% of which are singletons. V was trimmed by 5 bases and J by 6 bases, leaving 14 bases between them. CDR1 is MNHEY, CDR2 SMNVEV, per germline (reference sequence). The CDR3 length is 14 residues. Sequenced sample: blood. The chain is built from TRBV27 and TRBJ2-1; maybe TRBD1 (5 bases). The receptor comes from a woman aged 55-75 years in good health. DNA of the CDR3: TGTGCCAGCAGTGACAGTGAACCGTCCAATGAGCAGTTCTTC. Translating gives CASSDSEPSNEQFF.